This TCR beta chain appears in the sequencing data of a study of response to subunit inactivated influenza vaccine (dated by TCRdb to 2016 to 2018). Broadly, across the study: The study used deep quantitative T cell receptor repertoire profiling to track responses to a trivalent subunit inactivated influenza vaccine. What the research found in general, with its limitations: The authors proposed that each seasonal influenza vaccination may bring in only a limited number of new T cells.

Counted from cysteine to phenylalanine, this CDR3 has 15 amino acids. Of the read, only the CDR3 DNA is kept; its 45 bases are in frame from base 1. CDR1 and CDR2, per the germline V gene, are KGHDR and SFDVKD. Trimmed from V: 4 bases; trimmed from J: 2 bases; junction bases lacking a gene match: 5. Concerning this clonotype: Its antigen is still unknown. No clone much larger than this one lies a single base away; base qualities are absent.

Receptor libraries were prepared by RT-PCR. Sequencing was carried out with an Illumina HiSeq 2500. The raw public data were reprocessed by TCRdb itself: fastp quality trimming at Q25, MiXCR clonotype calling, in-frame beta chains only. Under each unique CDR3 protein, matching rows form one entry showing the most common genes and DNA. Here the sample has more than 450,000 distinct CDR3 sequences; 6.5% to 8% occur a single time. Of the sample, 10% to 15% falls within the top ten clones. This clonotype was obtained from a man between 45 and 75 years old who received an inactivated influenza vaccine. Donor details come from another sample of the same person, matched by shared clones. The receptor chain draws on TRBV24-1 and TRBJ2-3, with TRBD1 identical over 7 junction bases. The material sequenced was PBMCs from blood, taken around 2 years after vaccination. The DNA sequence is TGTGCCACCAGTGACCCTGGGACAGTCACAGATACGCAGTATTTT. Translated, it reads CATSDPGTVTDTQYF.